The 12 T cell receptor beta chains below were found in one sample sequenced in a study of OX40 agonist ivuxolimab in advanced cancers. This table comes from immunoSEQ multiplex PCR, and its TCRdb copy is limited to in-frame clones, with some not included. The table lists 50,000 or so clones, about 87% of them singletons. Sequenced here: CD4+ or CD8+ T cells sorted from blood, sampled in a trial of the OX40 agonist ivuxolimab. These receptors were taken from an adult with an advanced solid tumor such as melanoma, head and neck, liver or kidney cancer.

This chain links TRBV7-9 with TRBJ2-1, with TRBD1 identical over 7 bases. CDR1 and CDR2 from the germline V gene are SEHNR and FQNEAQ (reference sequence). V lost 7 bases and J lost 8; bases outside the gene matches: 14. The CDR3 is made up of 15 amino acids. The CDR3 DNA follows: TGTGCCAGCACCTTGGGACAGTTGAGGTCGTATGAGCAGTTCTTC. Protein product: CASTLGQLRSYEQFF.

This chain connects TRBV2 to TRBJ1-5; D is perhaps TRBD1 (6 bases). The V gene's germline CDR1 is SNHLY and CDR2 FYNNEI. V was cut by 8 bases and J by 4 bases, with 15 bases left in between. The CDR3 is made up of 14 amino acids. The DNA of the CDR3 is TGTGCCAGCCGGCCGGACAGCGTTAATCAGCCCCAGCATTTT. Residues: CASRPDSVNQPQHF.

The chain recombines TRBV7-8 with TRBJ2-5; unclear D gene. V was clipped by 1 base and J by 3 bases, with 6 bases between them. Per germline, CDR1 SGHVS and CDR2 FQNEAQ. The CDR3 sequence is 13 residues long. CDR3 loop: CASSLGVEETQYF. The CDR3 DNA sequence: TGTGCCAGCAGCTTAGGAGTAGAAGAGACCCAGTACTTC.

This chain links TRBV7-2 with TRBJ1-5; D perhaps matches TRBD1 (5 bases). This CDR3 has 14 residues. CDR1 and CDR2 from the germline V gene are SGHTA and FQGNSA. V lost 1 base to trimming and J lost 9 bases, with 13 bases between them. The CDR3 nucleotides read TGTGCCAGCAGCTTAGGGTCCGCGAGGGGGCCCCAGCATTTT. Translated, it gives CASSLGSARGPQHF.

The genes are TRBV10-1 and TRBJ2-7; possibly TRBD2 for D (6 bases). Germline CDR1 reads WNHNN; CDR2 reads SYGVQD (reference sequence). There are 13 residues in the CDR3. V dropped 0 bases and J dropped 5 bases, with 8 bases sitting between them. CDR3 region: CASSESTRDEQYF. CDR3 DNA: TGCGCCAGCAGTGAGTCGACTAGAGACGAGCAGTACTTC.

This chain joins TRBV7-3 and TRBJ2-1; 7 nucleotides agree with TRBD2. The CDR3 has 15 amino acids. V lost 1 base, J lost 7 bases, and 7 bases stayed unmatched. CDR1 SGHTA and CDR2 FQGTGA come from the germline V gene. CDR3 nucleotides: TGTGCCAGCAGCTTAAAGTCGGGAGGCCCGAATGAGCAGTTCTTC. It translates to CASSLKSGGPNEQFF.

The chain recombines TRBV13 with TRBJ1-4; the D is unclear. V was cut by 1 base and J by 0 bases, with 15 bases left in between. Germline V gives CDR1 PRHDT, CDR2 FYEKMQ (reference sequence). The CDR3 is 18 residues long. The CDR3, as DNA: TGTGCCAGCAGCTTAGTTATGACGTGGGCCTCAACTAATGAAAAACTGTTTTTT. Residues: CASSLVMTWASTNEKLFF.

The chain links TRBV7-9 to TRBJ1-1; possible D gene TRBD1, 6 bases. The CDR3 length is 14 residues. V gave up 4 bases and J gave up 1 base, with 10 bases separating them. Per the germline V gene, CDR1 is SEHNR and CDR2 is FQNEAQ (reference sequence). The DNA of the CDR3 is TGTGCCAGCAGCTACCAGGGGCGGAACACTGAAGCTTTCTTT. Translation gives CASSYQGRNTEAFF. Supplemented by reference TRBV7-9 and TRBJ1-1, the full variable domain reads DTGVSQNPRHKITKRGQNVTFRCDPISEHNRLYWYRQTLGQGPEFLTYFQNEAQLEKSRLLSDRFSAERPKGSFSTLEIQRTEQGDSAMYLCASSYQGRNTEAFFGQGTRLTVV.

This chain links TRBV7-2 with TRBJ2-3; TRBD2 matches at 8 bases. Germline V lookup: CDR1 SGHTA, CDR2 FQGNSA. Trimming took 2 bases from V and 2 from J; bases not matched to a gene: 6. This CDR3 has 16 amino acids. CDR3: CASSLNGRGNTDTQYF. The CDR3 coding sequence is TGTGCCAGCAGCTTAAACGGGAGGGGGAACACAGATACGCAGTATTTT.

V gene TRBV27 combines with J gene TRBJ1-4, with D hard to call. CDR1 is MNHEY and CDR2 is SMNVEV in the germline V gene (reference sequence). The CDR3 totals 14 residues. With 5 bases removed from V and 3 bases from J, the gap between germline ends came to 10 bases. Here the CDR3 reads CASSLTVANEKLFF. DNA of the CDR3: TGTGCCAGCAGTCTGACGGTGGCTAATGAAAAACTGTTTTTT.

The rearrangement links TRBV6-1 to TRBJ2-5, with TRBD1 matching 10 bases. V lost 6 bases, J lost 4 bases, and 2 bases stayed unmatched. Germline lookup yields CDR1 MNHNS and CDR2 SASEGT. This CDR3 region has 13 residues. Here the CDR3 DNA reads TGTGCCAGCAGGACAGGGGGCCCAGAGACCCAGTACTTC. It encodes CASRTGGPETQYF.

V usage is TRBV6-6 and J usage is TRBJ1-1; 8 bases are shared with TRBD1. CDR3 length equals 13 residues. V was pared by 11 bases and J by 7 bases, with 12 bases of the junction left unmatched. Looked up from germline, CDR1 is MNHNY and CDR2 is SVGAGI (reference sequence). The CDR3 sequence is CAACGTGGSEAFF. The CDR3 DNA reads TGTGCCGCGTGTGGGACAGGAGGAAGTGAAGCTTTCTTT.